The clone carrying this T cell receptor (beta chain) was counted between two and nine times. Its specificity is not known. At one end, the junction sequence differs from germline, possibly due to a read error. This sample was taken from a study of T cells after yellow fever vaccination. General study results and limits: Abundant clonotypes from the bulk population could get into FACS-sorted repertoires as contaminants. Reappearance after the booster was seen for most primary-vaccination clones, at 96% CD4 and more than 80% CD8.

There are 16 residues in the CDR3. By 5'RACE template switching, TCR cDNA was produced, with a universal primer site and UMIs added in the process. TCRdb used MiXCR to reprocess the 5' RACE reads, holding one entry per CDR3 protein. The data hold around 300,000 distinct CDR3 sequences, with over 10% observed a single time. This chain connects TRBV12-3 or TRBV12-4 to TRBJ1-3; 11 bases are a match to TRBD1. The sample in question was CD4+ T cells sorted from PBMCs, obtained 45 days after the yellow fever booster vaccination. The TCR sequence derives from a man in his thirties or forties who received the YFV17D yellow fever vaccine. In nucleotides, the CDR3 is TGTGCCAGCCGTTTTGGACAGGGGGCGCGAGGAAACACCATATATTTT. This codes for CASRFGQGARGNTIYF.